This T cell receptor (beta chain) was sequenced for a study of CD8 T cells in Susac syndrome. Sequencing of TCR beta, carried out with a high-throughput approach, was applied to CD8+ and CD4+ T cells from the blood. In contrast to the negatively isolated CD8+ and CD4+ T cells, TEMRA cells were FACS-enriched. In germline, CDR1 is SNHLY, CDR2 FYNNEI. Trimming left V 3 bases short and J 4 bases short, with 13 bases between. The CDR3 covers 15 residues. Roughly 0.5 to 1 ug RNA was reverse transcribed with random hexamers. One entry per CDR3 protein results from TCRdb running MiXCR on the immunoSEQ multiplex PCR reads. The sample yields around 200,000 distinct CDR3 sequences, under 97% seen once.

The origin of this receptor is a human donor with multiple sclerosis. The sample taken for sequencing was CD4+ T cells from PBMCs. The rearrangement uses TRBV2 and TRBJ2-1, with TRBD1 as a possible D gene (6 bases). The chain's CDR3 is CASSEGRGRYNEQFF. In nucleotides, the CDR3 is TGTGCCAGCAGTGAGGGCAGGGGAAGATACAATGAGCAGTTCTTC. The full variable domain, in which reference TRBV2 and TRBJ2-1 provide the parts outside the CDR3, is EPEVTQTPSHQVTQMGQEVILRCVPISNHLYFYWYRQILGQKVEFLVSFYNNEISEKSEIFDDQFSVERPDGSNFTLKIRSTKLEDSAMYFCASSEGRGRYNEQFFGPGTRLTVL.